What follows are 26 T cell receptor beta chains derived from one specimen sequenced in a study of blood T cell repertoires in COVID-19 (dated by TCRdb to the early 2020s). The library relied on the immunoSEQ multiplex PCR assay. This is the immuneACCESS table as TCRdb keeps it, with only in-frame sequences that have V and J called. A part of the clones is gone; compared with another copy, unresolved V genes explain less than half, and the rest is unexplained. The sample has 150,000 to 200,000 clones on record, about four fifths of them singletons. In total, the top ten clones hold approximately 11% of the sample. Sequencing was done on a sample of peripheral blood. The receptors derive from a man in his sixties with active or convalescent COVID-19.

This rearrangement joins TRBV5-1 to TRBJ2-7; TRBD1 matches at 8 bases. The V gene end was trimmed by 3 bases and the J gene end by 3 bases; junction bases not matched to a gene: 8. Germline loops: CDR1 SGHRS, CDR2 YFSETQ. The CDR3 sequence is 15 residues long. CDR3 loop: CASSSWTGPSYEQYF. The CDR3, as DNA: TGCGCCAGCAGCTCCTGGACAGGGCCTAGCTACGAGCAGTACTTC.

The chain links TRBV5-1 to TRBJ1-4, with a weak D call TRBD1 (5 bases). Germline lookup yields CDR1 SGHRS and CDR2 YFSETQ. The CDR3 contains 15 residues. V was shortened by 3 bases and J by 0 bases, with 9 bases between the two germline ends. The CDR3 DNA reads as TGCGCCAGCAGCTATGACAGCTCAACTAATGAAAAACTGTTTTTT. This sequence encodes CASSYDSSTNEKLFF.

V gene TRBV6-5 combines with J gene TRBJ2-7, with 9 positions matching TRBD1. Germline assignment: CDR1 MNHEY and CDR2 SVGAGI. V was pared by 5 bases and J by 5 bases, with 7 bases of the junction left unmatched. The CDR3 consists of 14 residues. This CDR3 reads CASSPGQGPDEQYF. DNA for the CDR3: TGTGCCAGCAGTCCGGGACAGGGCCCCGACGAGCAGTACTTC.

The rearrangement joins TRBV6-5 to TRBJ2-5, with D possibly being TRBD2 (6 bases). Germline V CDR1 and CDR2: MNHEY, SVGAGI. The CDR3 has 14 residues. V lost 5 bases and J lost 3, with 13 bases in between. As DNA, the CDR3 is TGTGCCAGCAGTCATGGGGGGTTCGAAGAGACCCAGTACTTC. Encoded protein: CASSHGGFEETQYF.

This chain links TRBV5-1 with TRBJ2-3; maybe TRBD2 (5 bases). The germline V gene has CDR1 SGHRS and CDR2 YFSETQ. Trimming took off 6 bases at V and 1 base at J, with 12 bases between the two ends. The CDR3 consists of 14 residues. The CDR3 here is CASTRGSGTDTQYF. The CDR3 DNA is TGCGCCAGCACTCGTGGTAGCGGCACAGATACGCAGTATTTT.

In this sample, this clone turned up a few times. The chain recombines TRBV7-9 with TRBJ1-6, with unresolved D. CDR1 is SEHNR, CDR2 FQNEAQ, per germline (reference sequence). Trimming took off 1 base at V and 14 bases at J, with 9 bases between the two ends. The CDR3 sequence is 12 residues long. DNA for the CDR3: TGTGCCAGCAGCTTAGAGTGGAGGTCCCTCCACTTT. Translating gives CASSLEWRSLHF.

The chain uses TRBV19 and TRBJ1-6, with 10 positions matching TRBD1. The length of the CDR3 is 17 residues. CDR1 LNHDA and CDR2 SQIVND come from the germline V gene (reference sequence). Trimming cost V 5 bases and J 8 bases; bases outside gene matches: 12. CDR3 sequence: CASSSARDRGIHSPLHF. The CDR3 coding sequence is TGTGCCAGTAGTTCCGCCCGGGACAGGGGTATCCATTCACCCCTCCACTTT.

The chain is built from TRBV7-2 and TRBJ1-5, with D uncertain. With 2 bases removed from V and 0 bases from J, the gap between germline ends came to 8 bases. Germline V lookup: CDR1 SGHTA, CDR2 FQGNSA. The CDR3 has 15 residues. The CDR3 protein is CASSLSRLSNQPQHF. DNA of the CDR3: TGTGCCAGCAGCTTATCGCGCCTTAGCAATCAGCCCCAGCATTTT. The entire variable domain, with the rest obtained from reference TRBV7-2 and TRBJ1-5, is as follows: GAGVSQSPSNKVTEKGKDVELRCDPISGHTALYWYRQSLGQGLEFLIYFQGNSAPDKSGLPSDRFSAERTGGSVSTLTIQRTQQEDSAVYLCASSLSRLSNQPQHFGDGTRLSIL.

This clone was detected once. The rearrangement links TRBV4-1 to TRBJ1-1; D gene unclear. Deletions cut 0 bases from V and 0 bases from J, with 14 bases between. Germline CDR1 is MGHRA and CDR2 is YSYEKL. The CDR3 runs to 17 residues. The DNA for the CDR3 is TGCGCCAGCAGCCAAGAGGGCCAAGAGATCTTGAACACTGAAGCTTTCTTT. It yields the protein CASSQEGQEILNTEAFF.

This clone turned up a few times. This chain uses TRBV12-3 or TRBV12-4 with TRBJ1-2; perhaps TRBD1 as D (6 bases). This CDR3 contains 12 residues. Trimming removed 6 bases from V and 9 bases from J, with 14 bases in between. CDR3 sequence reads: CASRGGGTSYTF. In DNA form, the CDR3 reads TGTGCCAGCAGGGGCGGGGGCACAAGCTACACCTTC.

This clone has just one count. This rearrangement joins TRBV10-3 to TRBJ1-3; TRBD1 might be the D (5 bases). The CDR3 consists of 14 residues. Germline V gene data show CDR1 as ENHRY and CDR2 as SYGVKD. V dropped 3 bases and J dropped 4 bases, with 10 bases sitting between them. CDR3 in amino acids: CAISESTAGNTIYF. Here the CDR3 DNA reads TGTGCCATCAGTGAATCGACAGCCGGAAACACCATATATTTT.

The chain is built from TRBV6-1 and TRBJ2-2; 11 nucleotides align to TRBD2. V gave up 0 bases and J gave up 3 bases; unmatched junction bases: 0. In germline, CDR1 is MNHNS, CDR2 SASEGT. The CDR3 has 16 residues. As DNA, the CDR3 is TGTGCCAGCAGTGAAGCGGGACTAGCGGACACCGGGGAGCTGTTTTTT. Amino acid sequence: CASSEAGLADTGELFF.

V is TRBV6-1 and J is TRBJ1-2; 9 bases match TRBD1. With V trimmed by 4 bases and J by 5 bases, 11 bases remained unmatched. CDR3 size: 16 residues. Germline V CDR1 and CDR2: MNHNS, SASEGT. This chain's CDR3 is CASSGESGQGLYGYTF. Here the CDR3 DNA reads TGTGCCAGCAGTGGGGAATCGGGACAGGGTTTGTATGGCTACACCTTC.

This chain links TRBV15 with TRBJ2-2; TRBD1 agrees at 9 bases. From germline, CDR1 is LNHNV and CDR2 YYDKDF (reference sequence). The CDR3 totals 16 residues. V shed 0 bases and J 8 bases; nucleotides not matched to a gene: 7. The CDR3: CATSRDLGQGIGELFF. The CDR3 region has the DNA TGTGCCACCAGCAGAGATCTAGGACAGGGGATTGGGGAGCTGTTTTTT.

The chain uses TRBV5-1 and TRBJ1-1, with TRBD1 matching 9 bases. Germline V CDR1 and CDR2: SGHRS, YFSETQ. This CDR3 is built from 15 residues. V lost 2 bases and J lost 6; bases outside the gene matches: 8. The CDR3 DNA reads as TGCGCCAGCAGCTTAACCGGGACAGGGAGCCCTGAAGCTTTCTTT. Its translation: CASSLTGTGSPEAFF.

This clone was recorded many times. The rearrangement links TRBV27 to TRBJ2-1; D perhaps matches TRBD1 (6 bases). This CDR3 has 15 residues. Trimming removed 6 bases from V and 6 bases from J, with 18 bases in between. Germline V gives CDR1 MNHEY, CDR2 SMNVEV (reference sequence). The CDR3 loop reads CASSIRTAAPNEQFF. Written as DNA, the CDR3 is TGTGCCAGCAGCATCCGGACAGCGGCGCCCAATGAGCAGTTCTTC.

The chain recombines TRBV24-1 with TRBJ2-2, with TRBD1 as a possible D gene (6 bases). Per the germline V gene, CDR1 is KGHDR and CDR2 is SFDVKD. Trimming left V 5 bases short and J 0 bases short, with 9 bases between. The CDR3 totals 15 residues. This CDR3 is CATSGRGPNTGELFF. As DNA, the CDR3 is TGTGCCACCAGTGGCAGGGGACCGAACACCGGGGAGCTGTTTTTT.

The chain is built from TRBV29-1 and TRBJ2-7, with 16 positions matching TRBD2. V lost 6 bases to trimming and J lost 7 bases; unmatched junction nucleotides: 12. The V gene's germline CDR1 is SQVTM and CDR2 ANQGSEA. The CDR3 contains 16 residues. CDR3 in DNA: TGCAGCGTCGGGACTAGCGGGAGGGGCAGAACCTTGGAGCAGTACTTC. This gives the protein CSVGTSGRGRTLEQYF.

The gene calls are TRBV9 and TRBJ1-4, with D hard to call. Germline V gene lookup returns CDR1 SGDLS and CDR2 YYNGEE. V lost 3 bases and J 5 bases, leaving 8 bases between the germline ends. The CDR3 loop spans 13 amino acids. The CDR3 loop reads CASSESFNEKLFF. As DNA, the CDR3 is TGTGCCAGCAGCGAGAGCTTCAATGAAAAACTGTTTTTT.

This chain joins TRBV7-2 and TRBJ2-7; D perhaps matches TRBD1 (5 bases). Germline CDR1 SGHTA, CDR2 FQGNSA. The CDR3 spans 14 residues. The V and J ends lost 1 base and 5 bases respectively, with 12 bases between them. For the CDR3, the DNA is TGTGCCAGCAGCTTAGGGGGCCACGCTAACGAGCAGTACTTC. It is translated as CASSLGGHANEQYF.

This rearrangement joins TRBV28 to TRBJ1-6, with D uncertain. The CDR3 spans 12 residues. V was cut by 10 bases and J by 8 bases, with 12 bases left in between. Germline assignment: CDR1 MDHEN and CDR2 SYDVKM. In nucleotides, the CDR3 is TGTGCCACCACCACTGGAGATTCACCCCTCCACTTT. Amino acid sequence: CATTTGDSPLHF.

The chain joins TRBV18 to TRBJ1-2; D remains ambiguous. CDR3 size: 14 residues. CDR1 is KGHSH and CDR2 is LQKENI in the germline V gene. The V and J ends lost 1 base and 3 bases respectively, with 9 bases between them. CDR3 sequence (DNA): TGTGCCAGCTCACCACGGGTAGGAGACTATGGCTACACCTTC. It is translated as CASSPRVGDYGYTF. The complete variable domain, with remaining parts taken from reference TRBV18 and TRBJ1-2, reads NAGVMQNPRHLVRRRGQEARLRCSPMKGHSHVYWYRQLPEEGLKFMVYLQKENIIDESGMPKERFSAEFPKEGPSILRIQQVVRGDSAAYFCASSPRVGDYGYTFGSGTRLTVV.

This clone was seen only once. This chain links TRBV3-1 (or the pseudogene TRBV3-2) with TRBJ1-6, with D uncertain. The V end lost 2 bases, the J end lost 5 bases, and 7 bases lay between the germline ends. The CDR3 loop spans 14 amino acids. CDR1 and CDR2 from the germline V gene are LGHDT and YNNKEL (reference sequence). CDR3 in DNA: TGTGCCAGCAGCCAAATCGGGGATAATTCACCCCTCCACTTT. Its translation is CASSQIGDNSPLHF.

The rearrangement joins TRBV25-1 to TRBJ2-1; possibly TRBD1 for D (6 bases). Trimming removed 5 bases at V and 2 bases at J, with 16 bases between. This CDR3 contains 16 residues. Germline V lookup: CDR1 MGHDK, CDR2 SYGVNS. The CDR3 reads CASSPLAQGPYNEQFF. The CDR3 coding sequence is TGTGCCAGCAGTCCTCTGGCACAGGGACCCTACAATGAGCAGTTCTTC.

CDR3 protein: CASSAGTGITEAFF. The CDR3 nucleotides read TGTGCCAGCAGCGCCGGGACAGGGATCACTGAAGCTTTCTTT. V is TRBV7-8 and J is TRBJ1-1; 9 bases align to TRBD1. Looked up from germline, CDR1 is SGHVS and CDR2 is FQNEAQ. The ends lost 5 bases at V and 4 bases at J; junction bases unmatched: 5. The CDR3 loop spans 14 amino acids.

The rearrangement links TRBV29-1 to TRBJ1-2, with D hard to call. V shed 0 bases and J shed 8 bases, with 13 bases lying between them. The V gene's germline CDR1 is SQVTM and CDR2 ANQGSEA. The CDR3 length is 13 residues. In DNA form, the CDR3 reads TGCAGCGTTGAAGATCTTAGTGGAGGAGGCTACACCTTC. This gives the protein CSVEDLSGGGYTF.